This is a list of T cell receptor beta chains from one sample in a study of blood T cells in healthy people across ages. TCRdb processed the 5' RACE reads anew with MiXCR; each CDR3 protein has one entry. The table includes around 1.1 million distinct CDR3 sequences, under 40% detected once. Sequencing was carried out using blood. The receptors originated from a young man in good health. The CDR3 runs from the conserved cysteine through the conserved F or W. The D gene is left open where the match is weak. Some rows mark clone size as missing; the rest say once, few, many or name a class of expanded clone.

clone_size,j_call,d_call,v_call,cdr3_aa,cdr3_nt
few,TRBJ1-2,.,TRBV9,CASSVGPGRYQTNYGYTF,TGTGCCAGCAGCGTAGGGCCAGGGCGGTACCAAACGAACTATGGCTACACCTTC
few,TRBJ2-5,.,TRBV13,CASSMTDQETQYF,TGTGCCAGCAGCATGACAGATCAAGAGACCCAGTACTTC
.,TRBJ2-2,TRBD1,TRBV15,CATSILPTGHTGELFF,TGTGCCACCAGCATTCTACCGACAGGGCACACCGGGGAGCTGTTTTTT
few,TRBJ2-1,.,TRBV27,CASSQRVYYNEQFF,TGTGCCAGCAGTCAAAGGGTGTACTACAATGAGCAGTTCTTC
few,TRBJ1-2,.,TRBV2,CASVAGANYGYTF,TGTGCCAGCGTCGCCGGAGCTAACTATGGCTACACCTTC
.,TRBJ2-7,TRBD2,TRBV13,CASSLYERGPYNEQYF,TGTGCCAGCAGCTTATACGAGCGGGGGCCCTACAATGAGCAGTACTTC
few,TRBJ1-5,.,TRBV12-3/TRBV12-4,CASSRDGKSNQPQHF,TGTGCCAGCAGCCGAGACGGTAAAAGCAATCAGCCCCAGCATTTT
.,TRBJ2-4,TRBD1,TRBV2,CASGYGTGVGSIQYF,TGTGCCAGCGGGTACGGGACAGGGGTCGGAAGCATTCAGTACTTC
few,TRBJ2-1,.,TRBV18,CASSPLLSRSGNNEQFF,TGTGCCAGCTCACCACTTCTATCAAGGAGTGGGAACAATGAGCAGTTCTTC
.,TRBJ2-1,.,TRBV27,CASSFEGPRYNEQFF,TGTGCCAGCAGTTTTGAGGGGCCTCGGTACAATGAGCAGTTCTTC
.,TRBJ2-7,TRBD2,TRBV4-2,CASSQDLVGGSYEQYF,TGTGCCAGCAGCCAAGATCTAGTGGGGGGGAGCTACGAGCAGTACTTC
.,TRBJ2-1,TRBD2,TRBV9,CASSASLAGPYNEQFF,TGTGCCAGCAGCGCCTCACTAGCGGGGCCCTACAATGAGCAGTTCTTC
few,TRBJ1-2,TRBD1,TRBV5-1,CASSQKTGDGYTF,TGCGCCAGCAGCCAAAAGACAGGGGATGGCTACACCTTC
.,TRBJ2-2,.,TRBV27,CASSLLPGVGELFF,TGTGCCAGCAGTTTACTCCCGGGGGTCGGGGAGCTGTTTTTT